Below, 25 T cell receptor beta chains from the same sample are listed, as sequenced in a study of cytomegalovirus exposure and HLA in healthy donors (dated by TCRdb to the late 2010s). The library was generated by the immunoSEQ multiplex PCR assay. The multiplex PCR relied on a mix of 60 forward primers for TCR Vbeta segments and 13 reverse primers for TCR Jbeta segments. The source is immuneACCESS, and TCRdb retained only in-frame sequences with V and J called. Part of the clones is not carried over; for the studies checked, unresolved V genes explain less than half of this, and the remainder is unexplained. The sample table lists about 90,000 clones, roughly 72% of them with a count of one. Together, the top ten hold 0.55% to 0.65% of the sample. The sequenced sample was PBMCs. These receptors were obtained from a man in his thirties or forties in good health and CMV-seronegative.

The CDR3 protein is CASSGGQYGYTF. The CDR3, as DNA: TGTGCCAGCAGTGGAGGACAGTATGGCTACACCTTC. The V and J genes are TRBV6-5 and TRBJ1-2; D is possibly TRBD1 (6 bases). The V gene lost 5 bases and the J gene lost 5 bases, with 9 bases spanning the gap. CDR3 length equals 12 residues. Germline assignment: CDR1 MNHEY and CDR2 SVGAGI.

This chain uses TRBV7-8 with TRBJ1-4; D possibly corresponds to TRBD1 (6 bases). From germline, CDR1 is SGHVS and CDR2 FQNEAQ. The CDR3 consists of 14 residues. V gave up 5 bases and J gave up 8 bases, with 15 bases separating them. The CDR3 region has the DNA TGTGCCAGCAGCCCATTGGAGGGGGGGGAAAAACTGTTTTTT. It encodes CASSPLEGGEKLFF. The full variable domain, in which reference TRBV7-8 and TRBJ1-4 provide the parts outside the CDR3, is GAGVSQSPRYKVAKRGQDVALRCDPISGHVSLFWYQQALGQGPEFLTYFQNEAQLDKSGLPSDRFFAERPEGSVSTLKIQRTQQEDSAVYLCASSPLEGGEKLFFGSGTQLSVL.

The chain couples TRBV5-1 to TRBJ2-5; possibly TRBD2 for D (6 bases). Trimming took off 4 bases at V and 5 bases at J, with 12 bases between the two ends. Germline CDR1 and CDR2: SGHRS and YFSETQ. The CDR3 spans 13 residues. The CDR3 is CASSTTRVETQYF. The CDR3 coding sequence is TGCGCCAGCAGCACGACTAGGGTGGAGACCCAGTACTTC. Full variable domain (outside the CDR3, taken from reference TRBV5-1 and TRBJ2-5): KAGVTQTPRYLIKTRGQQVTLSCSPISGHRSVSWYQQTPGQGLQFLFEYFSETQRNKGNFPGRFSGRQFSNSRSEMNVSTLELGDSALYLCASSTTRVETQYFGPGTRLLVL.

The chain employs TRBV7-9 and TRBJ2-1; TRBD2 aligns across 7 bases. Germline CDR1 and CDR2: SEHNR and FQNEAQ (reference sequence). CDR3 length: 19 residues. V was clipped by 5 bases and J by 2 bases; unmatched bases: 18. The CDR3: CASSTTAGSSGEAYNEQFF. In DNA form, the CDR3 reads TGTGCCAGCAGCACAACCGCCGGATCTAGCGGAGAAGCCTACAATGAGCAGTTCTTC. Full variable domain (rest looked up from reference TRBV7-9 and TRBJ2-1): DTGVSQNPRHKITKRGQNVTFRCDPISEHNRLYWYRQTLGQGPEFLTYFQNEAQLEKSRLLSDRFSAERPKGSFSTLEIQRTEQGDSAMYLCASSTTAGSSGEAYNEQFFGPGTRLTVL.

The chain links TRBV4-1 to TRBJ2-4; a weak D match, TRBD2 (7 bases). With 0 bases removed from V and 8 bases from J, the gap between germline ends came to 14 bases. CDR1 MGHRA and CDR2 YSYEKL come from the germline V gene. The CDR3 runs 15 residues. CDR3 coding DNA: TGCGCCAGCAGCCAAGAGGGAGGGGGGATGGACATTCAGTACTTC. Its protein is CASSQEGGGMDIQYF.

As DNA, the CDR3 is TGTGCCAGCAGCTTACCTCAGTCCTATGGCTACACCTTC. Translated: CASSLPQSYGYTF. The V and J genes are TRBV7-9 and TRBJ1-2; the D is unclear. V was trimmed by 2 bases and J by 4 bases, leaving 8 bases between them. CDR3 size: 13 residues. CDR1 and CDR2 (germline): SEHNR, FQNEAQ (reference sequence).

The chain carries TRBV19 and TRBJ1-5; TRBD1 might be the D (5 bases). The CDR3 extends over 14 amino acids. V was shortened by 9 bases and J by 0 bases, with 12 bases between the two germline ends. Germline CDR1 reads LNHDA; CDR2 reads SQIVND (reference sequence). The DNA for the CDR3 is TGTGCCAGCTTCGACAGTTATAGCAATCAGCCCCAGCATTTT. As protein: CASFDSYSNQPQHF. The full variable domain, completed using reference TRBV19 and TRBJ1-5, is DGGITQSPKYLFRKEGQNVTLSCEQNLNHDAMYWYRQDPGQGLRLIYYSQIVNDFQKGDIAEGYSVSREKKESFPLTVTSAQKNPTAFYLCASFDSYSNQPQHFGDGTRLSIL.

V and J are TRBV4-1 and TRBJ1-2; perhaps TRBD1 as D (5 bases). The CDR3 is made up of 17 amino acids. V shed 0 bases and J shed 8 bases, with 22 bases lying between them. From germline, CDR1 is MGHRA and CDR2 YSYEKL. The CDR3 DNA reads TGCGCCAGCAGCCAAGATCTAGTTACAGGTCATAGGGGCGGCTACACCTTC. Translation: CASSQDLVTGHRGGYTF.

The chain recombines TRBV11-3 with TRBJ2-1, with D tentatively TRBD1 (5 bases). This CDR3 has 14 residues. V lost 5 bases and J lost 6, with 14 bases in between. Germline CDR1 SGHNT, CDR2 YENEEA. CDR3 nucleotide sequence: TGTGCCAGCAGCCTCGATCAGGGAACCAATGAGCAGTTCTTC. Translation: CASSLDQGTNEQFF.

The J gene is TRBJ1-2, the V gene TRBV2; D unresolved. This CDR3 is built from 12 residues. The germline V gene has CDR1 SNHLY and CDR2 FYNNEI. The V and J ends lost 6 bases and 8 bases respectively, with 13 bases between them. CDR3 coding DNA: TGTGCCAGCAGGGCAGAGGTAGGAGGCTACACCTTC. Translation: CASRAEVGGYTF.

J is TRBJ2-7 and V is TRBV15; D not certain. Trimming took 1 base from V and 3 from J, leaving 7 bases between them. The CDR3 runs to 13 residues. CDR1 and CDR2 (germline): LNHNV, YYDKDF (reference sequence). In nucleotides, the CDR3 is TGTGCCACCAGCAGAGCAGCGATCTACGAGCAGTACGTC. It is translated as CATSRAAIYEQYV.

This clone was counted once. V and J are TRBV5-1 and TRBJ2-5, with D possibly TRBD1 on 5 matching bases. CDR3 size: 14 residues. Germline-derived CDR1 and CDR2 are SGHRS and YFSETQ. The V and J ends lost 4 bases and 4 bases respectively, with 14 bases between them. The CDR3 is CASSDKGRGETQYF. The CDR3 DNA sequence: TGCGCCAGCAGCGACAAGGGGCGAGGAGAGACCCAGTACTTC.

The CDR3 region has the DNA TGTGCCAGCAGCACAACGGACAGGGGGTCGGCCTCTGGGGCCAACGTCCTGACTTTC. Its translation is CASSTTDRGSASGANVLTF. V usage is TRBV11-3 and J usage is TRBJ2-6; the match to TRBD1 covers 10 bases. Trimming at V came to 5 bases and at J to 0 bases, leaving 10 bases not matched to a gene. Germline CDR1 is SGHNT and CDR2 is YENEEA. The CDR3 is 19 residues long. Combining the CDR3 with reference TRBV11-3 and TRBJ2-6 gives the whole variable domain EAGVVQSPRYKIIEKKQPVAFWCNPISGHNTLYWYLQNLGQGPELLIRYENEEAVDDSQLPKDRFSAERLKGVDSTLKIQPAELGDSAVYLCASSTTDRGSASGANVLTFGAGSRLTVL.

This clone has more than one count but fewer than ten. The chain links TRBV7-6 to TRBJ1-3; D may be TRBD1 (5 bases). The CDR3 loop spans 17 amino acids. Germline V lookup: CDR1 SGHVS, CDR2 FNYEAQ. The V end lost 0 bases, the J end lost 0 bases, and 12 bases lay between the germline ends. The CDR3 is CASSLAGGIISGNTIYF. The CDR3 DNA sequence: TGTGCCAGCAGCTTAGCGGGGGGAATAATCTCTGGAAACACCATATATTTT.

The genes are TRBV19 and TRBJ1-2, with D possibly TRBD1 on 5 matching bases. Germline-derived CDR1 and CDR2 are LNHDA and SQIVND (reference sequence). Trimming stripped 3 bases from V and 1 base from J, with 12 bases between. The CDR3 has 15 amino acids. This chain's CDR3 is CASSMLLGGNYGYTF. The DNA for the CDR3 is TGTGCCAGTAGTATGTTGTTGGGGGGTAACTATGGCTACACCTTC.

The chain employs TRBV15 and TRBJ2-7; D is possibly TRBD2 (5 bases). The ends were cut back, 1 base at V and 6 bases at J, with 28 bases in the middle. Germline values: CDR1 LNHNV, CDR2 YYDKDF (reference sequence). This CDR3 is 19 amino acids long. In DNA, the CDR3 is TGTGCCACCAGCAGAGCCTCTTCGTTGGTTGGAGGAACTTGGATCGAGCAGTACGTC. As protein: CATSRASSLVGGTWIEQYV.

This clone was found a few times. The J gene is TRBJ1-1, the V gene TRBV4-1; no definite D call. The germline V gene encodes CDR1 MGHRA and CDR2 YSYEKL. Trimming removed 0 bases from V and 0 bases from J, with 14 bases in between. The CDR3 has 17 residues. The CDR3 region is CASSQEGDKALNTEAFF. The CDR3 region has the DNA TGCGCCAGCAGCCAAGAAGGTGATAAAGCGCTGAACACTGAAGCTTTCTTT.

V is TRBV9 and J is TRBJ1-3; 7 bases are a match to TRBD1. The CDR3 has 15 residues. Germline assignment: CDR1 SGDLS and CDR2 YYNGEE. Losses at the gene ends were 7 bases for V and 7 bases for J; bases not matched to a gene: 14. The CDR3 coding sequence is TGTGCCAGCTCGGAAGGGACAGAGGATTTTAACACCATATATTTT. This encodes CASSEGTEDFNTIYF.

This clone was counted a single time. This chain connects TRBV15 to TRBJ1-2; TRBD1 agrees at 8 bases. Germline V gene sequence: CDR1 LNHNV, CDR2 YYDKDF (reference sequence). The V and J ends lost 4 bases and 6 bases, in that order; junction bases with no gene match: 13. The CDR3 consists of 16 residues. CDR3 protein: CATSNSLGQGVHGYTF. CDR3 nucleotide sequence: TGTGCCACCAGCAACAGCCTTGGACAGGGAGTACATGGCTACACCTTC.

V and J are TRBV7-3 and TRBJ1-1; D is uncertain. The length of the CDR3 is 13 residues. V lost 5 bases to trimming and J lost 0 bases, with 7 bases between them. The V gene's germline CDR1 is SGHTA and CDR2 FQGTGA. The DNA for the CDR3 is TGTGCCAGCAGCACGCACATGAACACTGAAGCTTTCTTT. This gives the protein CASSTHMNTEAFF.

The genes are TRBV9 and TRBJ2-6, with D possibly being TRBD2 (6 bases). CDR1 SGDLS and CDR2 YYNGEE come from the germline V gene. V was clipped by 3 bases and J by 0 bases, with 13 bases between them. This CDR3 contains 17 residues. The CDR3: CASSGGGPNSGANVLTF. CDR3 bases: TGTGCCAGCAGCGGTGGAGGGCCAAACTCTGGGGCCAACGTCCTGACTTTC.

The rearrangement links TRBV6-5 to TRBJ2-1; D unresolved. There are 14 residues in the CDR3. Trimming cost V 2 bases and J 3 bases, with 8 bases left between them. Per the germline V gene, CDR1 is MNHEY and CDR2 is SVGAGI. In DNA form, the CDR3 reads TGTGCCAGCAGTTACACAGTCCTCTACAATGAGCAGTTCTTC. This sequence encodes CASSYTVLYNEQFF.

V is TRBV7-2 and J is TRBJ1-1; TRBD1 is a possible D gene (5 bases). With 2 bases removed from V and 8 bases from J, the gap between germline ends came to 18 bases. This CDR3 region has 15 residues. Germline loops: CDR1 SGHTA, CDR2 FQGNSA. In nucleotides, the CDR3 is TGTGCCAGCAGCTTATTCGTGGGGGGACCGACCGAAGCTTTCTTT. It is translated as CASSLFVGGPTEAFF.

The table lists this clone with many counts. The rearrangement joins TRBV6-5 to TRBJ1-1; 11 positions match TRBD1. There are 14 residues in the CDR3. The junction had 4 bases not matched to a gene; V was cut back by 2 bases and J by 8 bases. CDR1 and CDR2 from the germline V gene are MNHEY and SVGAGI. CDR3 region: CASSYGDRGEEAFF. CDR3 DNA: TGTGCCAGCAGTTACGGGGACAGGGGGGAAGAAGCTTTCTTT.

This rearrangement joins TRBV10-3 to TRBJ1-1; no clear D gene. V was clipped by 3 bases and J by 7 bases, with 12 bases between them. This CDR3 has 13 amino acids. Germline CDR1 is ENHRY and CDR2 is SYGVKD. The CDR3 DNA is TGTGCCATCAGTGAAAAAGGAGCGTTTGAAGCTTTCTTT. It yields the protein CAISEKGAFEAFF.